This T cell receptor beta chain was retrieved from a study of human T cells and chemical hapten exposure. This CDR3 is 15 amino acids long. The germline V gene encodes CDR1 MGHRA and CDR2 YSYEKL. V lost 3 bases to trimming and J lost 4 bases; unmatched junction nucleotides: 8. One entry per CDR3 protein, called by TCRdb with MiXCR from the RACE reads. The repertoire holds roughly 100,000 distinct CDR3 sequences, with approximately 12% as singletons. The time point was: pre-sensitization, week 0. Described treatment: therapeutic diphenylcyclopropenone sensitization with weekly scalp DPC. The TCR was taken from a woman aged 45-65 years with alopecia areata. Some clones in this sample may be carry-over from other donors' samples. The chain links TRBV4-1 to TRBJ1-2; 7 bases agree with TRBD1. The sequenced sample was whole blood, obtained in connection with sensitization to the hapten diphenylcyclopropenone (DPC). The chain's CDR3 is CASSQEPGQSYGYTF. The CDR3 nucleotides are TGCGCCAGCAGCCAGGAGCCGGGACAGAGCTATGGCTACACCTTC.